The clone carrying this T cell receptor (beta chain) was detected ten times or more. This CDR3 spans 14 amino acids. Germline assignment: CDR1 MNHEY and CDR2 SMNVEV (reference sequence). V was shortened by 3 bases and J by 4 bases, with 13 bases between the two germline ends. These data come from a study of regulatory T cells in long-lasting Graves disease. The time point: newly diagnosed GD, antithyroid drugs for less than 3 months. The TCR library was prepared using RNA isolated from PBMCs. The guidelines of the American Thyroid Association were the basis for diagnosing Graves' disease. Library construction for TCR beta used iRepertoire HTBI primers and Arm-PCR of CDR3 regions. From the multiplex PCR reads, TCRdb called clonotypes with MiXCR, one entry per CDR3 protein. This sample has more than 400,000 distinct CDR3 sequences; around 16% occur once, and the top ten carry 9% to 15%. These data are also associated with another study on T cells in Graves' hyperthyroidism and ophthalmopathy. As reported in that work: Stable Graves' hyperthyroidism denoted no ophthalmopathy progression over 18 months.

V usage is TRBV27 and J usage is TRBJ2-7; perhaps TRBD1 as D (5 bases). The source was peripheral blood mononuclear cells (PBMCs), collected at new diagnosis, from a patient treated with antithyroid drugs. This receptor was obtained from a man aged 40-49 years with Graves disease. The DNA for the CDR3 is TGTGCCAGCAGTTTCCAGGGCGATCGATACGAGCAGTACTTC. The encoded protein is CASSFQGDRYEQYF.